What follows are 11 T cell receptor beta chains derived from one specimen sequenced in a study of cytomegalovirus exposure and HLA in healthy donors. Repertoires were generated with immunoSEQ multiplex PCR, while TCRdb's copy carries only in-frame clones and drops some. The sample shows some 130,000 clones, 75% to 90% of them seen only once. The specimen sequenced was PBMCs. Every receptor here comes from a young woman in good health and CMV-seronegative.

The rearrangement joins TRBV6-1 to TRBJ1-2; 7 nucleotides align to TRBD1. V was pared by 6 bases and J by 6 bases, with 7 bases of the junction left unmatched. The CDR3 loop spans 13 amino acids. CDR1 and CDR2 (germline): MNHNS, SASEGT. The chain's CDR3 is CASRLTGQDGYTF. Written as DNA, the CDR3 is TGTGCCAGCAGATTGACCGGACAGGATGGCTACACCTTC.

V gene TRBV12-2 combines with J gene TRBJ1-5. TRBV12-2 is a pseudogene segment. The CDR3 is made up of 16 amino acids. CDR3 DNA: TGTGCAAGTCGCTTTCCCTTGACCGGGAGCAATCAGCCCCAGCATTTT. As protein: CASRFPLTGSNQPQHF.

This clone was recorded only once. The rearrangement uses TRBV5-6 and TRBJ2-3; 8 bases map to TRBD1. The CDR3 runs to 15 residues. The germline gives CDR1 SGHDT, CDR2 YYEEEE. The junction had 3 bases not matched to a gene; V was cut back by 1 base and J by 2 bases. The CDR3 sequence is CASSLRTGYTDTQYF. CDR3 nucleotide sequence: TGTGCCAGCAGCTTGAGGACAGGGTACACAGATACGCAGTATTTT.

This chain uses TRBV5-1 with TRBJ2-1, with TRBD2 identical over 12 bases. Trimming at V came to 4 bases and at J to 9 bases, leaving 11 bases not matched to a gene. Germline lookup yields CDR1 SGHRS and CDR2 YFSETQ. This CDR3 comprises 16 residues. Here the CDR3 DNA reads TGCGCCAGCAGCCCTAGTCTAGCGGGGGGGCCTAGTGAGCAGTTCTTC. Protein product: CASSPSLAGGPSEQFF.

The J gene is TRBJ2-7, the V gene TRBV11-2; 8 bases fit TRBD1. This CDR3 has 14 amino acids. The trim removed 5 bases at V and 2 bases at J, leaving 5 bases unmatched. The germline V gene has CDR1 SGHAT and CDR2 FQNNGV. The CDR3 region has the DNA TGTGCCAGCAGCATATCGGGACAGGCCTACGAGCAGTACTTC. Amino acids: CASSISGQAYEQYF.

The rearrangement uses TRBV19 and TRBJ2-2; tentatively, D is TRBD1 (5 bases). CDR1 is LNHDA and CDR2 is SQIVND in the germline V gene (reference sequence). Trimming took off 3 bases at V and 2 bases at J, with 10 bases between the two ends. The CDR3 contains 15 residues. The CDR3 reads CASSIWTQNTGELFF. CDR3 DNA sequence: TGTGCCAGTAGTATTTGGACACAAAACACCGGGGAGCTGTTTTTT.

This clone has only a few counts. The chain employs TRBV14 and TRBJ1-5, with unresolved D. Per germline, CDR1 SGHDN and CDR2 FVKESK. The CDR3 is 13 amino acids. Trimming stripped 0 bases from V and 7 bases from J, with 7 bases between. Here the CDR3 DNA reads TGTGCCAGCAGCCAAGATGAGGGACAGCCCCAGCATTTT. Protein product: CASSQDEGQPQHF.

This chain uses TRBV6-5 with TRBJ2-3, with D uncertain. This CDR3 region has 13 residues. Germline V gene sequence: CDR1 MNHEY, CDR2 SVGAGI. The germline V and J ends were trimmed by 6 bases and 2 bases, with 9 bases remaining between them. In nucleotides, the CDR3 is TGTGCCAGCAGGCAAACATACACAGATACGCAGTATTTT. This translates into CASRQTYTDTQYF.

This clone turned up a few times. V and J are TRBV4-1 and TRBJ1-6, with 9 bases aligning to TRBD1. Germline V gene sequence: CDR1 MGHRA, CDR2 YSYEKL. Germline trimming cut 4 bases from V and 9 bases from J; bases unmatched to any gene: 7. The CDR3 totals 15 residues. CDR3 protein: CASSPRQGEGSPLHF. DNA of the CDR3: TGCGCCAGCAGCCCTAGACAGGGGGAGGGTTCACCCCTCCACTTT.

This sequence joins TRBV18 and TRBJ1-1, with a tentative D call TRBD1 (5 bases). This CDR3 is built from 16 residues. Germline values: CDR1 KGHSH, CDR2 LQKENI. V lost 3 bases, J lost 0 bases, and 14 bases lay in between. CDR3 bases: TGTGCCAGCTCACCCCCGCGGGACCGCATGAACACTGAAGCTTTCTTT. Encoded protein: CASSPPRDRMNTEAFF.

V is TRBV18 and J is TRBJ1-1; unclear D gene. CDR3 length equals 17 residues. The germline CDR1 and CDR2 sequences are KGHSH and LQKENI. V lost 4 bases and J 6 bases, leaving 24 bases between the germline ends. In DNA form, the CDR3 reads TGTGCCAGCTCACTCCGAAACCCCATAGCAAGGTTGCCTGAAGCTTTCTTT. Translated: CASSLRNPIARLPEAFF. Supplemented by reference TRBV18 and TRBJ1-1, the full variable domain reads NAGVMQNPRHLVRRRGQEARLRCSPMKGHSHVYWYRQLPEEGLKFMVYLQKENIIDESGMPKERFSAEFPKEGPSILRIQQVVRGDSAAYFCASSLRNPIARLPEAFFGQGTRLTVV.